Presented here are 10 T cell receptor beta chains from one specimen sequenced in a study of shared clonotypes between healthy human individuals. Measured with immunoSEQ multiplex PCR; TCRdb has only the in-frame clones, and not every one. The table records hundreds of thousands of clones, 97% of them present only once. The source material was naive CD4+ T cells sorted from blood. As to subset: CD45RA+ positively selected. The receptors were gathered from a woman between 25 and 40 years old in good health.

This clone has a single count. This chain connects TRBV28 to TRBJ1-3; no firm D call. V lost 5 bases, J lost 1 base, and 9 bases lay in between. The CDR3 contains 14 residues. CDR1 MDHEN and CDR2 SYDVKM come from the germline V gene. CDR3 sequence: CASSIGGSGNTIYF. CDR3 in DNA: TGTGCCAGCAGTATCGGTGGTTCTGGAAACACCATATATTTT.

The rearrangement uses TRBV28 and TRBJ1-6; no definite D call. This CDR3 has 15 residues. Germline CDR1 is MDHEN and CDR2 is SYDVKM. Trimming removed 6 bases from V and 1 base from J, with 10 bases in between. CDR3 DNA sequence: TGTGCCAGCAGCCCCGCCGAATCCTATAATTCACCCCTCCACTTT. Protein sequence: CASSPAESYNSPLHF.

The CDR3 coding sequence is TGCGCCAGCAGCTTGGGGGTAGCGCCTTCCTACAATGAGCAGTTCTTC. Protein sequence: CASSLGVAPSYNEQFF. V gene TRBV5-1 combines with J gene TRBJ2-1; weak D call: TRBD2 (5 bases). The CDR3 length is 16 residues. V gave up 0 bases and J gave up 1 base, with 11 bases separating them. Germline V gene sequence: CDR1 SGHRS, CDR2 YFSETQ.

This chain joins TRBV29-1 and TRBJ2-2; TRBD1 might be the D (5 bases). CDR3 length: 15 residues. The V and J ends lost 0 bases and 0 bases respectively, with 8 bases between them. The germline CDR1 and CDR2 sequences are SQVTM and ANQGSEA. CDR3 DNA: TGCAGCGTTGAAGATCCAGGGCCGAACACCGGGGAGCTGTTTTTT. This gives the protein CSVEDPGPNTGELFF.

Only one count was recorded for this clone. The chain joins TRBV20-1 to TRBJ2-7, with a possible D match to TRBD2 (5 bases). CDR1 and CDR2 from the germline V gene are DFQATT and SNEGSKA (reference sequence). This CDR3 region has 11 residues. V shed 8 bases and J shed 2 bases, with 10 bases lying between them. CDR3 protein: CSTPGAYEQYF. CDR3 nucleotide sequence: TGCAGTACACCCGGGGCCTACGAGCAGTACTTC.

V usage is TRBV28 and J usage is TRBJ1-2; TRBD1 agrees at 7 bases. Germline V gene sequence: CDR1 MDHEN, CDR2 SYDVKM. CDR3 size: 12 residues. The trim removed 5 bases at V and 7 bases at J, leaving 4 bases unmatched. CDR3 sequence (DNA): TGTGCCAGCAGTCGGGACAGAAGTGGCTACACCTTC. Protein product: CASSRDRSGYTF.

As for this clone: At one end the junction does not follow the germline gene, possibly because of a read error. The chain combines TRBV5-1 with TRBJ1-2; 7 positions match TRBD1. In germline, CDR1 is SGHRS, CDR2 YFSETQ. This CDR3 contains 15 residues. The CDR3 DNA reads TGCGCCAGCAGCCCCTCCGTGGAGGGGGCCTATCGCTACACCTTC. Translation gives CASSPSVEGAYRYTF.

J is TRBJ2-2 and V is TRBV19; D tentatively reads TRBD1 or TRBD2 (7 bases each). The CDR3 has 16 residues. The V end was cut by 6 bases, the J end by 3 bases, with 17 bases between. Looked up from germline, CDR1 is LNHDA and CDR2 is SQIVND (reference sequence). The CDR3 bases are TGTGCCAGTAGCGACGAGCAGGGGGGGTACACCGGGGAGCTGTTTTTT. Translated, it gives CASSDEQGGYTGELFF.

The chain employs TRBV29-1 and TRBJ1-3; D is ambiguous. This CDR3 is built from 13 residues. Trimming took 1 base from V and 3 from J, leaving 7 bases between them. CDR1 and CDR2 (germline): SQVTM, ANQGSEA. CDR3 amino acids: CSVEGRVGNTIYF. The DNA for the CDR3 is TGCAGCGTTGAAGGACGGGTTGGAAACACCATATATTTT.

This chain joins TRBV27 and TRBJ1-2, with 8 bases matching TRBD1. CDR1 and CDR2 (germline): MNHEY, SMNVEV (reference sequence). This CDR3 has 15 amino acids. Trimming removed 5 bases from V and 5 bases from J; junction bases left unmatched: 10. The CDR3 loop is CASSRTGLKSYGYTF. As DNA, the CDR3 is TGTGCCAGCAGTAGGACAGGGCTTAAGTCGTATGGCTACACCTTC.